This T cell receptor (beta chain) was identified during a study of T cell repertoires in cytomegalovirus infection. Study-level information: Carrying CMV and the relevant HLA type showed in public TCR beta signatures.

About this clonotype itself: The antigen remains unidentified.

Regarding the study as a whole: Totalled public TCR beta family frequency picked out people who carried CMV plus the relevant HLA.

Trimming stripped 0 bases from V and 6 bases from J, with 15 bases between. The CDR3 runs to 15 residues. CDR1 and CDR2 from the germline V gene are MGHRA and YSYEKL. TCRdb ran MiXCR on the reads and lists one entry per CDR3 protein. Of approximately 110,000 distinct CDR3 sequences in the sample, around 30% were seen once. The sequencing used CD8+ T cells from cultured PBMCs, collected from culture after CMV antigen stimulation. The chain carries TRBV4-1 and TRBJ2-7; tentative D call: TRBD2 (6 bases). The TCR comes from a human donor in good health (CMV status not recorded). Some clones in this sample may be carry-over from other donors' samples. CDR3 amino acids: CASSQDLSGRLEQYF. The CDR3 coding sequence is TGCGCCAGCAGCCAAGATCTGTCAGGGAGGCTCGAGCAGTACTTC.